The 27 T cell receptor beta chains reported below all come from one sample, sequenced in a study of T-cell reconstitution after alpha-beta-depleted transplantation in children. Unique molecular identifiers were incorporated during preparation of the TCRbeta library. One entry per CDR3 protein results from TCRdb running MiXCR on the PCR reads. The table has 500,000 to 650,000 distinct CDR3 sequences, 10% to 15% seen once. Sequencing was performed on PBMCs, mostly from graft donor cells, taken 360 days after TCRalphabeta/CD19-depleted stem cell transplant. The receptors come from a male patient younger than 18 who had a stem cell transplant for acute myeloid leukemia, so the T cells may come from the graft donor.

The chain combines TRBV16 with TRBJ1-5; D remains ambiguous. Germline V gene lookup returns CDR1 KGHSY and CDR2 FQNENV. This CDR3 has 14 amino acids. V shed 2 bases and J shed 2 bases, with 7 bases lying between them. CDR3 in DNA: TGTGCCAGCAGCCAACGCGGGGGCAATCAGCCCCAGCATTTT. Translating it yields CASSQRGGNQPQHF.

The chain couples TRBV7-8 to TRBJ2-7; 9 bases line up with TRBD2. The trim removed 2 bases at V and 5 bases at J, leaving 13 bases unmatched. The germline V gene has CDR1 SGHVS and CDR2 FQNEAQ. This CDR3 has 17 residues. CDR3 protein: CASSLSGLAGINDEQYF. CDR3 coding DNA: TGTGCCAGCAGCTTAAGCGGGCTAGCGGGAATAAACGACGAGCAGTACTTC. The full variable domain, completed using reference TRBV7-8 and TRBJ2-7, is GAGVSQSPRYKVAKRGQDVALRCDPISGHVSLFWYQQALGQGPEFLTYFQNEAQLDKSGLPSDRFFAERPEGSVSTLKIQRTQQEDSAVYLCASSLSGLAGINDEQYFGPGTRLTVT.

This chain links TRBV14 with TRBJ2-1; 8 bases agree with TRBD1. The germline gives CDR1 SGHDN, CDR2 FVKESK. This CDR3 has 16 residues. The ends lost 2 bases at V and 2 bases at J; junction bases unmatched: 5. CDR3 sequence (DNA): TGTGCCAGCAGCCAATCGCCAGGGGGCACCTACAATGAGCAGTTCTTC. Translated: CASSQSPGGTYNEQFF.

V is TRBV5-1 and J is TRBJ2-3, with unresolved D. CDR3 size: 15 residues. Per the germline V gene, CDR1 is SGHRS and CDR2 is YFSETQ. V lost 3 bases to trimming and J lost 4 bases, with 15 bases between them. In DNA form, the CDR3 reads TGCGCCAGCAGCTATCGAACAGACCGGGCAGATACGCAGTATTTT. This sequence encodes CASSYRTDRADTQYF. The entire variable domain, with the rest obtained from reference TRBV5-1 and TRBJ2-3, is as follows: KAGVTQTPRYLIKTRGQQVTLSCSPISGHRSVSWYQQTPGQGLQFLFEYFSETQRNKGNFPGRFSGRQFSNSRSEMNVSTLELGDSALYLCASSYRTDRADTQYFGPGTRLTVL.

The sample holds a few counts of this clonotype. The rearrangement joins TRBV29-1 to TRBJ2-1, with D tentatively TRBD1 (5 bases). Germline assignment: CDR1 SQVTM and CDR2 ANQGSEA. The CDR3 covers 13 residues. Trimming cost V 8 bases and J 4 bases, with 15 bases left between them. The DNA of the CDR3 is TGCAGCCTAGGGGCGAGAGGTTACAATGAGCAGTTCTTC. It translates to CSLGARGYNEQFF.

This clonotype showed up many times. The gene calls are TRBV6-5 and TRBJ2-5; D is unclear. Germline CDR1 MNHEY, CDR2 SVGAGI. This CDR3 has 14 amino acids. The ends were cut back, 0 bases at V and 0 bases at J, with 5 bases in the middle. CDR3 sequence reads: CASSYSVNQETQYF. The CDR3 DNA sequence: TGTGCCAGCAGTTACTCTGTAAACCAAGAGACCCAGTACTTC.

This clonotype was observed a few times. The V and J genes are TRBV29-1 and TRBJ1-5; D is unresolved. Trimming took off 4 bases at V and 2 bases at J, with 15 bases between the two ends. The CDR3 extends over 15 amino acids. From germline, CDR1 is SQVTM and CDR2 ANQGSEA. CDR3 sequence: CSVVGEGWGNQPQHF. In DNA form, the CDR3 reads TGCAGCGTTGTCGGGGAGGGCTGGGGCAATCAGCCCCAGCATTTT. The full variable domain, with the rest looked up from reference TRBV29-1 and TRBJ1-5, is SAVISQKPSRDICQRGTSLTIQCQVDSQVTMMFWYRQQPGQSLTLIATANQGSEATYESGFVIDKFPISRPNLTFSTLTVSNMSPEDSSIYLCSVVGEGWGNQPQHFGDGTRLSIL.

This clonotype was seen ten or more times. The V and J genes are TRBV7-9 and TRBJ2-7; 10 bases fit TRBD1. The CDR3 covers 15 residues. CDR1 and CDR2 (germline): SEHNR, FQNEAQ (reference sequence). The J segment lost 3 bases and the V segment lost 5 bases, leaving 7 bases of the junction unmatched. The CDR3, as DNA: TGTGCCAGCAGCGTGCCGGGACAGGGGAACTACGAGCAGTACTTC. This sequence encodes CASSVPGQGNYEQYF.

This clonotype showed up many times. The J gene is TRBJ2-4, the V gene TRBV15; either TRBD1 or TRBD2 may fit D (5 bases each). The CDR3 extends over 18 amino acids. V was shortened by 0 bases and J by 3 bases, with 18 bases between the two germline ends. Germline CDR1 is LNHNV and CDR2 is YYDKDF (reference sequence). CDR3 amino acids: CATSRERALGLLKNIQYF. The CDR3 nucleotides read TGTGCCACCAGCAGAGAGAGGGCTCTGGGGCTTCTCAAAAACATTCAGTACTTC.

This clonotype was picked up a small number of times. The chain carries TRBV27 and TRBJ2-4; tentatively, D is TRBD2 (5 bases). CDR1 MNHEY and CDR2 SMNVEV come from the germline V gene (reference sequence). The CDR3 runs to 12 residues. V was cut by 6 bases and J by 13 bases, with 16 bases left in between. DNA for the CDR3: TGTGCCAGCAGCCCTGTAGAAGGGAGACAGTACTTC. Translating gives CASSPVEGRQYF.

This clonotype was recorded at least ten times. V gene TRBV10-3 combines with J gene TRBJ2-3; 8 nucleotides line up with TRBD2. The germline V gene encodes CDR1 ENHRY and CDR2 SYGVKD. The CDR3 contains 13 residues. J gave up 5 bases and V 11 bases, and 9 bases lay outside the gene matches. CDR3 sequence (DNA): TGTGCCTGCCAAGCGGGAGAGGAAGATACGCAGTATTTT. Encoded protein: CACQAGEEDTQYF.

This clonotype has ten or more counts. CDR3 residues: CASSSRLAGEDTQYF. Here the CDR3 DNA reads TGTGCCAGCAGCTCAAGACTAGCGGGAGAAGATACGCAGTATTTT. J is TRBJ2-3 and V is TRBV11-3; 12 positions match TRBD2. Germline V gene sequence: CDR1 SGHNT, CDR2 YENEEA. Unmatched junction bases numbered 4, after V lost 4 bases and J lost 5 bases. CDR3 length: 15 amino acids.

CDR3 sequence: CASRRQGADEKLFF. CDR3 in DNA: TGTGCCAGCAGGCGACAGGGGGCAGATGAAAAACTGTTTTTT. The chain uses TRBV13 and TRBJ1-4, with 10 bases aligning to TRBD1. Germline CDR1 reads PRHDT; CDR2 reads FYEKMQ (reference sequence). V dropped 6 bases and J dropped 6; count of bases not matched to a gene: 4. CDR3 size: 14 residues. The variable domain in full, with the rest retrieved from reference TRBV13 and TRBJ1-4, is AAGVIQSPRHLIKEKRETATLKCYPIPRHDTVYWYQQGPGQDPQFLISFYEKMQSDKGSIPDRFSAQQFSDYHSELNMSSLELGDSALYFCASRRQGADEKLFFGSGTQLSVL.

This clonotype has a count of ten or more. The chain is built from TRBV5-1 and TRBJ2-1; no clear D gene. This CDR3 has 16 amino acids. Per the germline V gene, CDR1 is SGHRS and CDR2 is YFSETQ. Trimming removed 1 base at V and 0 bases at J, with 11 bases between. This CDR3 reads CASSLSPRSSYNEQFF. CDR3 DNA sequence: TGCGCCAGCAGCTTGTCCCCCCGGAGCTCCTACAATGAGCAGTTCTTC.

This clonotype was seen ten or more times. V usage is TRBV3-1 and J usage is TRBJ2-1; TRBD2 is a possible D gene (7 bases). Germline CDR1 reads LGHDT; CDR2 reads YNNKEL (reference sequence). The CDR3 has 14 amino acids. Trimming removed 2 bases from V and 5 bases from J, with 10 bases in between. CDR3 sequence reads: CASSQWGGNNEQFF. DNA for the CDR3: TGTGCCAGCAGCCAATGGGGGGGCAACAATGAGCAGTTCTTC.

The chain has TRBV20-1 and TRBJ2-1; TRBD2 might be the D (6 bases). The CDR3 extends over 17 amino acids. The germline V and J ends were trimmed by 3 bases and 8 bases, with 26 bases remaining between them. CDR1 is DFQATT and CDR2 is SNEGSKA in the germline V gene (reference sequence). CDR3 loop: CSASPPRGRGVGDEQFF. DNA for the CDR3: TGCAGTGCTAGCCCGCCCCGGGGGAGAGGAGTAGGGGATGAGCAGTTCTTC.

A few counts support this clonotype. V usage is TRBV20-1 and J usage is TRBJ2-5; 8 nucleotides match TRBD1. The CDR3 is 15 amino acids. After removal of 0 bases from V and 5 bases from J, the junction contained 8 bases not matched to a gene. CDR1 and CDR2 (germline): DFQATT, SNEGSKA (reference sequence). The CDR3 sequence is CSARDVHRGLETQYF. CDR3 DNA: TGCAGTGCTAGAGATGTTCACAGGGGGTTGGAGACCCAGTACTTC.

The V and J genes are TRBV4-3 and TRBJ1-1, with D perhaps TRBD1 (5 bases). The V end was cut by 1 base, the J end by 1 base, with 13 bases between. This CDR3 has 16 residues. Germline V CDR1 and CDR2: LGHNA, YSLEER. The CDR3 spells CASSQGGGRENTEAFF. CDR3 nucleotides: TGCGCCAGCAGCCAAGGGGGCGGCAGGGAGAACACTGAAGCTTTCTTT.

The chain is built from TRBV25-1 and TRBJ1-2, with a tentative D call TRBD1 (5 bases). The CDR3 totals 18 residues. Germline V gene lookup returns CDR1 MGHDK and CDR2 SYGVNS. Trimming removed 4 bases from V and 6 bases from J, with 27 bases in between. CDR3 coding DNA: TGTGCCAGCAGTGGCTATCCGATGGGCAGGGCATCGAGCGATGGCTACACCTTC. This gives the protein CASSGYPMGRASSDGYTF.

This clonotype showed up just a few times. V gene TRBV6-5 combines with J gene TRBJ2-1, with 14 bases lining up with TRBD2. V trimming: 1 base; J trimming: 10 bases; junction bases outside the gene matches: 6. The V gene's germline CDR1 is MNHEY and CDR2 SVGAGI. The CDR3 loop spans 16 amino acids. The chain's CDR3 is CASSYWTSGRREEQFF. The DNA of the CDR3 is TGTGCCAGCAGTTACTGGACTAGCGGGAGGCGGGAAGAGCAGTTCTTC.

This sequence joins TRBV5-1 and TRBJ2-7; 9 nucleotides line up with TRBD2. The CDR3 length is 14 residues. Looked up from germline, CDR1 is SGHRS and CDR2 is YFSETQ. Trimming took 4 bases from V and 6 from J; bases not matched to a gene: 8. The CDR3 loop reads CASSMGLAESEQYF. The CDR3 bases are TGCGCCAGCAGCATGGGACTAGCAGAATCCGAGCAGTACTTC.

The J gene is TRBJ2-5, the V gene TRBV7-2, with 13 bases matching TRBD2. Germline V gives CDR1 SGHTA, CDR2 FQGNSA. J gave up 4 bases and V 7 bases, and 9 bases lay outside the gene matches. The CDR3 length is 16 residues. This chain's CDR3 is CASTLTSGRWGETQYF. The CDR3 DNA reads as TGTGCCAGCACTTTGACTAGCGGGAGGTGGGGAGAGACCCAGTACTTC.

The chain recombines TRBV20-1 with TRBJ2-3; D is possibly TRBD2 (5 bases). Germline V CDR1 and CDR2: DFQATT, SNEGSKA (reference sequence). This CDR3 has 15 residues. The V gene lost 3 bases and the J gene lost 2 bases, with 15 bases spanning the gap. The DNA for the CDR3 is TGCAGTGCTAGCCCCCCCCCGGGGATCACAGATACGCAGTATTTT. Translation: CSASPPPGITDTQYF.

The V and J genes are TRBV19 and TRBJ2-3; 11 bases map to TRBD1. Looked up from germline, CDR1 is LNHDA and CDR2 is SQIVND (reference sequence). CDR3 length: 18 amino acids. V lost 4 bases and J lost 3; bases outside the gene matches: 12. The CDR3, as DNA: TGTGCCAGTAGTAAAAAAGCGATTGGGACAGGGGGAACAGATACGCAGTATTTT. Its protein product is CASSKKAIGTGGTDTQYF.

This sequence joins TRBV5-1 and TRBJ1-1; D remains ambiguous. The CDR3 has 13 residues. Germline V gene lookup returns CDR1 SGHRS and CDR2 YFSETQ. V was cut by 2 bases and J by 3 bases, with 8 bases left in between. In nucleotides, the CDR3 is TGCGCCAGCAGCTTCCGACCGGACACTGAAGCTTTCTTT. Encoded protein: CASSFRPDTEAFF.

The V and J genes are TRBV6-2 or TRBV6-3 and TRBJ2-7; 7 nucleotides align to TRBD2. CDR3 length equals 19 residues. CDR1 MNHEY and CDR2 SVGEGT come from the germline V gene. Germline trimming cut 0 bases from V and 2 bases from J; bases unmatched to any gene: 16. The CDR3 region is CASSYSPWAGDLTAYEQYF. The CDR3, as DNA: TGTGCCAGCAGTTACTCTCCGTGGGCGGGAGACCTCACAGCCTACGAGCAGTACTTC.

This clonotype was detected many times. V usage is TRBV20-1 and J usage is TRBJ1-1, with 7 bases aligning to TRBD1. Per the germline V gene, CDR1 is DFQATT and CDR2 is SNEGSKA (reference sequence). The V gene end was trimmed by 6 bases and the J gene end by 4 bases; junction bases not matched to a gene: 8. The CDR3 consists of 13 residues. CDR3 nucleotide sequence: TGCAGTGCAATAACAGGGGCGGTCACTGAAGCTTTCTTT. The encoded protein is CSAITGAVTEAFF.